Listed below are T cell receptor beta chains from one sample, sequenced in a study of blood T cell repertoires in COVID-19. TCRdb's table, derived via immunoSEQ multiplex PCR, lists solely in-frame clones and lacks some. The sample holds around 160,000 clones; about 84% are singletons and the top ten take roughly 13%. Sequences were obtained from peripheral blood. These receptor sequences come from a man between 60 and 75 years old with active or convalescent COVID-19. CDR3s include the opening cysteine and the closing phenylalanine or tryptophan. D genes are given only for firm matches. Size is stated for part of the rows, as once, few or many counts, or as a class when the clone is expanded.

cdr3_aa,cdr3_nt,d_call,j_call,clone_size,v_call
CAISDVGGDSETQYF,TGTGCCATCAGTGATGTGGGAGGGGACTCCGAGACCCAGTACTTC,TRBD2,TRBJ2-5,.,TRBV10-3
CASSFRISGEQYF,TGCGCCAGCAGCTTCCGGATTTCAGGGGAGCAGTACTTC,.,TRBJ2-7,.,TRBV5-1
CASSAGTSNEQYF,TGTGCCAGCAGTGCCGGGACTAGTAACGAGCAGTACTTC,TRBD2,TRBJ2-7,.,TRBV2
CASSEQGNTEAFF,TGTGCCAGCAGCGAACAGGGGAACACTGAAGCTTTCTTT,.,TRBJ1-1,.,TRBV7-3
CASSPKSGYTF,TGTGCCAGCAGCCCAAAGAGTGGCTACACCTTC,.,TRBJ1-2,.,TRBV7-2
CASSPGAGGLNTEAFF,TGTGCCAGCAGCCCCGGGGCAGGGGGCCTGAACACTGAAGCTTTCTTT,TRBD1,TRBJ1-1,.,TRBV7-2
CASSPGGTGSGQPQHF,TGTGCCAGCTCACCTGGCGGGACAGGGAGCGGTCAGCCCCAGCATTTT,TRBD1,TRBJ1-5,once,TRBV18
CASSMGRGSYNEQFF,TGCGCCAGCAGCATGGGTAGGGGATCGTACAATGAGCAGTTCTTC,.,TRBJ2-1,.,TRBV5-1
CASSPWTEGGELFF,TGTGCCAGCAGCCCGTGGACCGAGGGCGGGGAGCTGTTTTTT,.,TRBJ2-2,.,TRBV5-5
CASSLGGSPETQYF,TGCGCCAGCAGCTTAGGCGGGAGTCCTGAGACCCAGTACTTC,TRBD2,TRBJ2-5,.,TRBV5-1
CASSYSAGTSVNEQFF,TGTGCCAGCAGCTACTCAGCCGGGACTAGCGTTAATGAGCAGTTCTTC,TRBD2,TRBJ2-1,.,TRBV5-5
CAWSGTGNTGELFF,TGTGCCTGGAGTGGGACAGGGAACACCGGGGAGCTGTTTTTT,TRBD1,TRBJ2-2,.,TRBV30
CASSPGAGGGNEQFF,TGTGCCAGCTCACCGGGAGCGGGAGGCGGTAATGAGCAGTTCTTC,TRBD2,TRBJ2-1,.,TRBV18
CASSQGANYEQYF,TGCGCCAGCAGCCAGGGGGCCAACTACGAGCAGTACTTC,TRBD1,TRBJ2-7,.,TRBV10-2
CASSLGQINYGYTF,TGTGCCAGCAGCCTGGGACAGATCAACTATGGCTACACCTTC,TRBD1,TRBJ1-2,.,TRBV5-4
CAWSKDSNQETQYF,TGTGCCTGGAGTAAGGACAGCAACCAAGAGACCCAGTACTTC,.,TRBJ2-5,.,TRBV30
CASSQVPGQGFHSPLHF,TGTGCCAGCAGCCAGGTACCGGGACAGGGGTTTCATTCACCCCTCCACTTT,TRBD1,TRBJ1-6,.,TRBV4-2
CASLLFGTSDYNEQFF,TGTGCCAGCTTGCTATTCGGGACTAGCGATTACAATGAGCAGTTCTTC,TRBD2,TRBJ2-1,.,TRBV18
CASTRTVQETQYF,TGTGCCAGCACCCGGACAGTCCAAGAGACCCAGTACTTC,.,TRBJ2-5,.,TRBV7-8
CASSRDRRPGNTIYF,TGTGCCAGCAGCCGAGACAGGCGACCAGGAAACACCATATATTTT,.,TRBJ1-3,.,TRBV4-2
CASSPPGSGANVLTF,TGTGCCAGCAGCCCGCCCGGCTCTGGGGCCAACGTCCTGACTTTC,.,TRBJ2-6,.,TRBV7-9
CASSIPPTGGNSPLHF,TGTGCCAGTAGTATTCCCCCGACAGGGGGAAATTCACCCCTCCACTTT,TRBD1,TRBJ1-6,once,TRBV19
CASSQGAFGELFF,TGTGCCAGCAGCCAGGGGGCCTTCGGGGAGCTGTTTTTT,TRBD1,TRBJ2-2,.,TRBV7-9
CASSHDWPPELNEQFF,TGCGCCAGCAGCCACGACTGGCCTCCGGAACTCAATGAGCAGTTCTTC,.,TRBJ2-1,.,TRBV4-3
CASSTGEAENSPLHF,TGCGCCAGCAGCACCGGAGAGGCGGAAAATTCACCCCTCCACTTT,.,TRBJ1-6,.,TRBV5-1
CASSVGQVNQPQHF,TGTGCCAGCAGCGTAGGGCAGGTCAATCAGCCCCAGCATTTT,.,TRBJ1-5,.,TRBV9
CASSVDWGLAGAADTQYF,TGTGCCAGCAGCGTAGATTGGGGACTAGCGGGAGCGGCGGATACGCAGTATTTT,TRBD2,TRBJ2-3,.,TRBV9
CASSLNSGETQYF,TGTGCCAGTAGTTTAAACTCGGGAGAGACCCAGTACTTC,.,TRBJ2-5,.,TRBV19
CASSPGVSTDTQYF,TGTGCCAGCAGCCCGGGGGTTAGCACAGATACGCAGTATTTT,.,TRBJ2-3,.,TRBV7-7
CASSEIGGANEQFF,TGTGCCAGCAGTGAAATAGGGGGAGCCAATGAGCAGTTCTTC,.,TRBJ2-1,once,TRBV6-4
CASSSGGASLFYGYTF,TGTGCCAGCAGTTCCGGCGGGGCGTCCCTTTTCTATGGCTACACCTTC,.,TRBJ1-2,.,TRBV6-2/TRBV6-3
CASSPGGSQETQYF,TGTGCCAGCAGCCCGGGAGGTTCTCAAGAGACCCAGTACTTC,TRBD2,TRBJ2-5,.,TRBV5-5
CASSRNRGGGAFF,TGTGCCAGCAGCCGCAACAGGGGAGGAGGAGCTTTCTTT,TRBD1,TRBJ1-1,once,TRBV3-1/TRBV3-2
CASSSGTGASYEQYF,TGCGCCAGCAGCTCCGGGACAGGGGCTTCCTACGAGCAGTACTTC,TRBD1,TRBJ2-7,once,TRBV5-1
CASSPYSSGPQETQYF,TGTGCCAGCAGCCCCTACTCTAGCGGGCCTCAAGAGACCCAGTACTTC,TRBD2,TRBJ2-5,once,TRBV7-3
CASSLGALYEQYF,TGTGCCAGCAGTTTAGGGGCCCTCTACGAGCAGTACTTC,.,TRBJ2-7,.,TRBV12-3/TRBV12-4
CASSQDEGQGSSGYGYTF,TGCGCCAGCAGCCAAGATGAGGGACAGGGATCCTCCGGATATGGCTACACCTTC,TRBD1,TRBJ1-2,.,TRBV4-3
CASSQEGGLATYEQYF,TGCGCCAGCAGCCAAGAGGGGGGACTAGCTACTTACGAGCAGTACTTC,TRBD2,TRBJ2-7,few,TRBV4-3
CASSLARLNTGELFF,TGTGCCAGCAGCTTAGCGCGGCTGAACACCGGGGAGCTGTTTTTT,.,TRBJ2-2,.,TRBV11-1
CASSPSPVGHTEAFF,TGTGCCAGCAGTCCCTCCCCAGTGGGGCACACTGAAGCTTTCTTT,.,TRBJ1-1,.,TRBV6-2/TRBV6-3
CASSFGQSLYNEQFF,TGTGCCAGCAGTTTCGGACAAAGCCTTTACAATGAGCAGTTCTTC,.,TRBJ2-1,.,TRBV27
CSVARQGPTEAFF,TGCAGCGTTGCCCGGCAGGGCCCCACTGAAGCTTTCTTT,.,TRBJ1-1,.,TRBV29-1
CASSYTSSGYLYGYTF,TGTGCCAGCAGCTATACTTCCTCGGGGTACCTATATGGCTACACCTTC,.,TRBJ1-2,.,TRBV5-5
CASSPRQVTDTQYF,TGTGCCAGCAGTCCCCGACAGGTCACAGATACGCAGTATTTT,.,TRBJ2-3,.,TRBV28
CASSLLAGAGELFF,TGTGCCAGCAGCTTACTAGCGGGAGCCGGGGAGCTGTTTTTT,TRBD2,TRBJ2-2,.,TRBV7-3
CASSSSATGGGNEQFF,TGTGCCAGCAGTTCCTCCGCGACAGGGGGCGGCAATGAGCAGTTCTTC,TRBD1,TRBJ2-1,.,TRBV28
CASSLRQVEEKLFF,TGTGCCAGCAGCTTGCGGCAGGTTGAAGAAAAACTGTTTTTT,.,TRBJ1-4,.,TRBV5-6
CASSPGTSGIGQYF,TGTGCCAGCAGCCCAGGGACTAGCGGGATTGGGCAGTACTTC,TRBD2,TRBJ2-7,.,TRBV7-2
CASQSQRGQDEQFF,TGTGCCAGCCAATCACAAAGGGGGCAGGATGAGCAGTTCTTC,TRBD1,TRBJ2-1,.,TRBV28
CASSSGVSNQPQHF,TGTGCCAGCAGTTCAGGGGTTAGCAATCAGCCCCAGCATTTT,.,TRBJ1-5,.,TRBV7-2
CAWSVLSGYGYTF,TGTGCCTGGAGTGTACTTAGCGGCTATGGCTACACCTTC,.,TRBJ1-2,.,TRBV30
CASSQDSGLAGEQYF,TGTGCCAGCAGCCAAGATTCGGGACTAGCGGGGGAGCAGTACTTC,TRBD2,TRBJ2-7,.,TRBV14
CASSPDRGRGWTEAFF,TGTGCCAGCTCACCGGACAGGGGGCGAGGGTGGACTGAAGCTTTCTTT,TRBD1,TRBJ1-1,.,TRBV18
CAISETGTSGSKHEQYF,TGTGCCATCAGTGAGACCGGGACTAGCGGGAGTAAGCACGAGCAGTACTTC,TRBD2,TRBJ2-7,few,TRBV10-3
CASSLAGVAGDIDTQYF,TGTGCCAGCAGCTTGGCCGGGGTAGCGGGAGATATAGATACGCAGTATTTT,TRBD2,TRBJ2-3,once,TRBV5-6